This is a list of T cell receptor beta chains from one sample in a study of blood T cell repertoires in COVID-19. Profiled with immunoSEQ multiplex PCR; TCRdb holds only in-frame clones, not every one. The sample includes 200,000 or so clones, 70% to 90% of them seen just once. The sequenced sample was peripheral blood. The receptors stem from a woman in her 70s with active or convalescent COVID-19. The conserved cysteine and the conserved F or W are not part of the CDR3 here. Size is omitted from some rows. Given values are once, few, many or a class for expanded clones.

V: TRBV19; size: NA; J: TRBJ1-1; CDR3: ASSIRHRTTEAF
V: TRBV30; size: NA; J: TRBJ1-3; CDR3: AWTAGNTIY
V: TRBV24-1; size: NA; J: TRBJ2-3; CDR3: ATSDWIQGGDTQY
V: TRBV15; size: NA; J: TRBJ2-3; CDR3: ATSKRTGSTDTQY
V: TRBV7-2; size: NA; J: TRBJ2-3; CDR3: ASSYGGLAGGPGDTQY
V: TRBV30; size: NA; J: TRBJ2-1; CDR3: AWSVGRDNEQF
V: TRBV11-2; size: NA; J: TRBJ2-7; CDR3: ASSLEGLAYEQY
V: TRBV27; size: NA; J: TRBJ1-5; CDR3: ASSQTGGQPQH
V: TRBV7-9; size: NA; J: TRBJ2-1; CDR3: ASSPRGGLVEQF
V: TRBV4-1; size: NA; J: TRBJ2-1; CDR3: ASSQEGPGVRYNEQF
V: TRBV5-6; size: NA; J: TRBJ2-2; CDR3: ASSWGDTGELF
V: TRBV29-1; size: NA; J: TRBJ2-7; CDR3: SVASSYEQY
V: TRBV3-1/TRBV3-2; size: NA; J: TRBJ1-2; CDR3: ASGSDNIYGYT
V: TRBV21-1; size: once; J: TRBJ1-4; CDR3: ASSRLGREANEKLF
V: TRBV2; size: NA; J: TRBJ1-1; CDR3: ASSGSPNTEAF
V: TRBV7-3; size: NA; J: TRBJ2-7; CDR3: ASSLSPTRGANEQY
V: TRBV28; size: NA; J: TRBJ2-3; CDR3: ASSSLAGGGAGTDTQY
V: TRBV4-2; size: NA; J: TRBJ1-2; CDR3: ASSTFLETDRGYGYT
V: TRBV7-2; size: once; J: TRBJ2-2; CDR3: ASSLARGELF